This is a list of T cell receptor beta chains from one sample in a study of cytomegalovirus exposure and HLA in healthy donors. The assay was immunoSEQ multiplex PCR, and TCRdb's table has in-frame clones only and misses some. The repertoire holds over 70,000 clones, with roughly 74% as singletons. Specimen: PBMCs. Receptor source: a human donor in good health. Each CDR3 is given with its conserved first and last residue. The D gene is left open where the match is weak. Some rows mark clone size as missing; the rest say once, few, many or name a class of expanded clone.

V	size	D	J	CDR3	DNA
TRBV7-9	NA	TRBD1	TRBJ1-2	CASSLDGDGQGGYGYTF	TGTGCCAGCAGCTTAGACGGAGACGGACAGGGAGGCTATGGCTACACCTTC
TRBV15	NA	TRBD1	TRBJ2-3	CATSRPPGQGVPDTQYF	TGTGCCACCAGCAGACCTCCGGGACAGGGTGTACCAGATACGCAGTATTTT
TRBV4-1	NA	TRBD1	TRBJ2-7	CASSQTDRGPYEQYF	TGCGCCAGCAGCCAAACGGACAGGGGGCCCTACGAGCAGTACTTC
TRBV10-3	NA	NA	TRBJ1-2	CAISVQGNYGYTF	TGTGCCATCAGTGTGCAGGGTAACTATGGCTACACCTTC
TRBV4-2	few	TRBD1	TRBJ1-2	CASSQPLPQGQGSYGYTF	TGTGCCAGCAGCCAACCCCTACCCCAGGGACAGGGGAGCTATGGCTACACCTTC
TRBV29-1	NA	NA	TRBJ1-1	CSVEGRAITEAFF	TGCAGCGTTGAAGGGCGGGCTATCACTGAAGCTTTCTTT
TRBV27	NA	TRBD1	TRBJ2-7	CASSLFFGTAHEQYF	TGTGCCAGCAGTTTATTTTTCGGGACAGCTCACGAGCAGTACTTC
TRBV6-5	NA	TRBD1	TRBJ2-7	CASSYSRGQGNYEQYF	TGTGCCAGCAGTTACTCGAGGGGACAGGGTAACTACGAGCAGTACTTC
TRBV27	NA	NA	TRBJ1-1	CASSRGGEAFF	TGTGCCAGCAGTAGGGGCGGTGAAGCTTTCTTT
TRBV6-1	NA	NA	TRBJ2-3	CASSVGAGSTDTQYF	TGTGCCAGCAGTGTTGGAGCGGGCTCCACAGATACGCAGTATTTT